This paragraph reports one T cell receptor (beta chain). The data originate from a study of cytotoxic CD8 clonotypes in ibrutinib-treated CLL. The germline CDR1 and CDR2 sequences are SGHTA and FQGTGA. There are 14 residues in the CDR3. V lost 5 bases and J 0 bases, leaving 9 bases between the germline ends. Data came from immunoSEQ multiplex PCR; TCRdb stores just in-frame clones and leaves some out. The data hold about 120,000 clones, with approximately 85% observed a single time. The source material was PBMCs, sampled after 24 months of ibrutinib treatment. V and J are TRBV7-3 and TRBJ2-3; TRBD1 might be the D (6 bases). The clonotype comes from a human donor with chronic lymphocytic leukemia. CDR3 DNA: TGTGCCAGCAGCCCCGGACAGAGCACAGATACGCAGTATTTT. Amino acid sequence: CASSPGQSTDTQYF.